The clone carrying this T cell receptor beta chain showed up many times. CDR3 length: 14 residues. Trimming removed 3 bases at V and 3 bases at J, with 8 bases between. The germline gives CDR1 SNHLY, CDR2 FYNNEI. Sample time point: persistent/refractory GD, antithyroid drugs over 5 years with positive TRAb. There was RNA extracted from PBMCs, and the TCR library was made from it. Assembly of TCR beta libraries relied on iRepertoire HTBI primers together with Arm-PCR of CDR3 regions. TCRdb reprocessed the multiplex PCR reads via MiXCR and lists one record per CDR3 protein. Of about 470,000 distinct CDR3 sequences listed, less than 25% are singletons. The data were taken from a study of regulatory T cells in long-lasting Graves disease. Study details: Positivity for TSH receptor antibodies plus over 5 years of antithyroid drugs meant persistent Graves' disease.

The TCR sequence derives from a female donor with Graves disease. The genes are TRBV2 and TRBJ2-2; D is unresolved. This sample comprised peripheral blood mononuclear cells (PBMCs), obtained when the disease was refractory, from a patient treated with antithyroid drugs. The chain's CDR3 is CASSEAHYTGELFF. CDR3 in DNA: TGTGCCAGCAGTGAGGCGCACTACACCGGGGAGCTGTTTTTT.